One sample yielded the 32 T cell receptor beta chains listed below, sequenced in a study of cytomegalovirus exposure and HLA in healthy donors. The PCR made use of 60 Vbeta and 13 Jbeta primers. Sequencing used immunoSEQ multiplex PCR; TCRdb keeps in-frame clones, though not all of them. The sample shows about 120,000 clones, less than 90% of them seen only once. Sequencing input: PBMCs. These receptors were collected from a man aged 18 to 35 in good health and CMV-seropositive.

This rearrangement joins TRBV19 to TRBJ1-4, with no clear D. V was clipped by 3 bases and J by 3 bases, with 17 bases between them. The germline gives CDR1 LNHDA, CDR2 SQIVND (reference sequence). This CDR3 has 17 residues. The CDR3 spells CASSMSGQSYPNEKLFF. In nucleotides, the CDR3 is TGTGCCAGTAGTATGTCTGGGCAGTCCTATCCTAATGAAAAACTGTTTTTT.

This rearrangement joins TRBV30 to TRBJ1-4; 7 nucleotides agree with TRBD1. The CDR3 consists of 14 residues. The V segment lost 3 bases and the J segment 6 bases; nucleotides outside the gene matches: 7. Germline loops: CDR1 GTSNPN, CDR2 SVGIG (reference sequence). The DNA for the CDR3 is TGTGCCTGGAGCGCGGGACAGTACTATGAAAAACTGTTTTTT. Translating gives CAWSAGQYYEKLFF.

CDR3 sequence: CASSDWGLGTGELFF. CDR3 nucleotides: TGTGCCAGCAGTGACTGGGGGCTCGGCACCGGGGAGCTGTTTTTT. This sequence joins TRBV6-1 and TRBJ2-2, with TRBD1 as a possible D gene (6 bases). This CDR3 is built from 15 residues. Germline V CDR1 and CDR2: MNHNS, SASEGT. Trimming took off 3 bases at V and 4 bases at J, with 12 bases between the two ends.

The chain carries TRBV6-5 and TRBJ1-6, with 8 positions matching TRBD1. The CDR3 sequence is 15 residues long. Germline trimming cut 7 bases from V and 10 bases from J; bases unmatched to any gene: 12. CDR1 is MNHEY and CDR2 is SVGAGI in the germline V gene. In DNA, the CDR3 is TGTGCCAGCACCAGAACTCAGGGGGCTAGGTCACCCCTCCACTTT. Its protein is CASTRTQGARSPLHF.

For this clone: Its ends do not fully match the called genes, so a read error is possible. V is TRBV29-1 and J is TRBJ2-7; tentative D call: TRBD2 (6 bases). CDR3 length: 13 residues. Per germline, CDR1 SQVTM and CDR2 ANQGSEA. The CDR3 DNA sequence: TGCAACGTTTCTGGAGGGAGAACCTACGAGCAGTACTTC. Amino acids: CNVSGGRTYEQYF.

The rearrangement uses TRBV2 and TRBJ1-2; 7 positions match TRBD1. Germline CDR1 reads SNHLY; CDR2 reads FYNNEI. V lost 5 bases to trimming and J lost 4 bases; unmatched junction nucleotides: 4. This CDR3 comprises 13 residues. The CDR3 here is CASSLDRVYGYTF. CDR3 bases: TGTGCCAGCAGTCTCGACAGGGTCTATGGCTACACCTTC.

The genes are TRBV7-3 and TRBJ1-2; D unclear. Trimming cost V 4 bases and J 3 bases, with 6 bases left between them. CDR1 is SGHTA, CDR2 FQGTGA, per germline. The CDR3 length is 12 residues. DNA for the CDR3: TGTGCCAGCAGCTCGGGAGACTATGGCTACACCTTC. This sequence encodes CASSSGDYGYTF.

The CDR3 sequence is CASSLVLWVANYGYTF. In nucleotides, the CDR3 is TGTGCCAGCAGCTTAGTCCTATGGGTAGCGAACTATGGCTACACCTTC. This chain connects TRBV7-9 to TRBJ1-2, with no clear D. Germline V gene sequence: CDR1 SEHNR, CDR2 FQNEAQ (reference sequence). V shed 1 base and J shed 2 bases, with 14 bases lying between them. This CDR3 region has 16 residues. Drawing the rest from reference TRBV7-9 and TRBJ1-2, the complete variable domain is DTGVSQNPRHKITKRGQNVTFRCDPISEHNRLYWYRQTLGQGPEFLTYFQNEAQLEKSRLLSDRFSAERPKGSFSTLEIQRTEQGDSAMYLCASSLVLWVANYGYTFGSGTRLTVV.

This sequence joins TRBV7-8 and TRBJ2-5; the D is unclear. Germline CDR1 is SGHVS and CDR2 is FQNEAQ. This CDR3 is built from 13 residues. The V gene lost 5 bases and the J gene lost 5 bases, with 12 bases spanning the gap. CDR3 residues: CASSPSSGETQYF. CDR3 coding DNA: TGTGCCAGCAGCCCTTCCTCCGGGGAGACCCAGTACTTC.

The gene calls are TRBV28 and TRBJ2-7, with 8 nucleotides matching TRBD1. Germline lookup yields CDR1 MDHEN and CDR2 SYDVKM. The length of the CDR3 is 15 residues. Germline trimming cut 4 bases from V and 5 bases from J; bases unmatched to any gene: 10. CDR3 amino acids: CASSYSGTGGHEQYF. DNA for the CDR3: TGTGCCAGCAGTTACTCCGGGACAGGAGGCCACGAGCAGTACTTC. Together with reference TRBV28 and TRBJ2-7, the CDR3 gives the full variable domain: DVKVTQSSRYLVKRTGEKVFLECVQDMDHENMFWYRQDPGLGLRLIYFSYDVKMKEKGDIPEGYSVSREKKERFSLILESASTNQTSMYLCASSYSGTGGHEQYFGPGTRLTVT.

The J gene is TRBJ1-1, the V gene TRBV5-6; 8 bases align to TRBD1. The CDR3 runs 13 residues. Germline V lookup: CDR1 SGHDT, CDR2 YYEEEE. After removal of 3 bases from V and 11 bases from J, the junction contained 9 bases not matched to a gene. The CDR3 nucleotides read TGTGCCAGCAGCTCCGACAGGGGCCCAGCGGCTTTCTTT. Protein product: CASSSDRGPAAFF. The full variable domain, rest sourced from reference TRBV5-6 and TRBJ1-1, is DAGVTQSPTHLIKTRGQQVTLRCSPKSGHDTVSWYQQALGQGPQFIFQYYEEEERQRGNFPDRFSGHQFPNYSSELNVNALLLGDSALYLCASSSDRGPAAFFGQGTRLTVV.

This clone occurred a few times. J is TRBJ1-4 and V is TRBV6-1; D gene uncertain. The length of the CDR3 is 14 residues. Germline CDR1 reads MNHNS; CDR2 reads SASEGT. V shed 5 bases and J shed 8 bases, with 15 bases lying between them. CDR3 amino acids: CASSLGPGGEKLFF. CDR3 nucleotides: TGTGCCAGCAGTTTGGGTCCTGGCGGGGAAAAACTGTTTTTT.

On this clone: One junction end disagrees with the germline gene, perhaps due to a read error. The chain joins TRBV2 to TRBJ1-1; D not certain. The germline CDR1 and CDR2 sequences are SNHLY and FYNNEI. CDR3 size: 15 residues. The CDR3 nucleotides are TGTGCCAGCAGCGAAGAAAGGGTGGCGGGAGCTGAAGCTTTCTTT. Its translation is CASSEERVAGAEAFF.

A note on this clone: Other DNA sequences in the same sample also yield this CDR3. This chain connects TRBV2 to TRBJ1-4, with a possible D match to TRBD1 (5 bases). This CDR3 has 18 residues. The germline V gene encodes CDR1 SNHLY and CDR2 FYNNEI. V was shortened by 10 bases and J by 0 bases, with 24 bases between the two germline ends. This CDR3 reads CATLDGGGVSATNEKLFF. The CDR3 DNA follows: TGTGCCACCTTGGACGGGGGGGGAGTTTCTGCAACTAATGAAAAACTGTTTTTT. Based on the CDR3 plus reference TRBV2 and TRBJ1-4, the full variable domain is EPEVTQTPSHQVTQMGQEVILRCVPISNHLYFYWYRQILGQKVEFLVSFYNNEISEKSEIFDDQFSVERPDGSNFTLKIRSTKLEDSAMYFCATLDGGGVSATNEKLFFGSGTQLSVL.

The chain recombines TRBV25-1 with TRBJ1-2; D is unresolved. Germline CDR1 and CDR2: MGHDK and SYGVNS. CDR3 length equals 14 residues. Trimming stripped 8 bases from V and 3 bases from J, with 16 bases between. The CDR3 nucleotides read TGTGCCAGCTCGGGTGGAGGGCTACACTATGGCTACACCTTC. Translating it yields CASSGGGLHYGYTF.

J is TRBJ2-2 and V is TRBV6-4; D gene unclear. Germline values: CDR1 MRHNA, CDR2 SNTAGT. The CDR3 runs to 14 residues. Trimming pared 6 bases from V and 1 base from J, leaving 9 bases between. CDR3 residues: CASSPTGNTGELFF. CDR3 nucleotide sequence: TGTGCCAGCAGCCCGACGGGGAACACCGGGGAGCTGTTTTTT.

The CDR3 sequence is CASSNPAISLTGPGQPQHF. CDR3 coding DNA: TGTGCCAGCAGCAATCCCGCTATTAGTCTAACAGGTCCAGGGCAGCCCCAGCATTTT. The chain has TRBV21-1 and TRBJ1-5; the D call of TRBD1 is as the table states it, not checked on the DNA. TRBV21-1 is a pseudogene segment. CDR3 length: 19 residues.

The rearrangement uses TRBV6-5 and TRBJ1-5; TRBD1 might be the D (6 bases). Germline lookup yields CDR1 MNHEY and CDR2 SVGAGI. The CDR3 runs 14 residues. V gave up 5 bases and J gave up 2 bases, with 10 bases separating them. The DNA of the CDR3 is TGTGCCAGCAGTGCGGACAGAGGCAATCAGCCCCAGCATTTT. Translation gives CASSADRGNQPQHF.

To note about this clone: The junction shows a germline mismatch at one end, possibly a read error. This rearrangement joins TRBV7-8 to TRBJ1-2, with unresolved D. The CDR3 consists of 13 residues. Germline CDR1 is SGHVS and CDR2 is FQNEAQ. The CDR3: CASSYTDGRVGVF. CDR3 sequence (DNA): TGTGCCAGCAGTTATACTGACGGGAGGGTTGGGGTCTTC.

The J gene is TRBJ2-7, the V gene TRBV7-9; TRBD2 matches at 7 bases. In germline, CDR1 is SEHNR, CDR2 FQNEAQ (reference sequence). The V gene end was trimmed by 1 base and the J gene end by 2 bases; junction bases not matched to a gene: 11. This CDR3 comprises 17 residues. The CDR3 DNA is TGTGCCAGCAGCTTAGAGGTCGTGCGGGGGTCCCCCTACGAGCAGTACTTC. The encoded protein is CASSLEVVRGSPYEQYF.

V and J are TRBV5-4 and TRBJ1-1; D gene uncertain. With 5 bases removed from V and 4 bases from J, the gap between germline ends came to 9 bases. The CDR3 has 12 amino acids. Germline assignment: CDR1 SGHNT and CDR2 YYREEE (reference sequence). The DNA of the CDR3 is TGTGCCAGCAGGGAAGAGGGCACTGAAGCTTTCTTT. Amino acids: CASREEGTEAFF. The full variable domain, with the rest looked up from reference TRBV5-4 and TRBJ1-1, is ETGVTQSPTHLIKTRGQQVTLRCSSQSGHNTVSWYQQALGQGPQFIFQYYREEENGRGNFPPRFSGLQFPNYSSELNVNALELDDSALYLCASREEGTEAFFGQGTRLTVV.

V gene TRBV10-3 combines with J gene TRBJ2-7; TRBD1 aligns across 8 bases. CDR3 size: 15 residues. Germline assignment: CDR1 ENHRY and CDR2 SYGVKD. Germline trimming cut 4 bases from V and 4 bases from J; bases unmatched to any gene: 9. The CDR3 loop reads CAISGSDRGVYEQYF. CDR3 in DNA: TGTGCCATCAGTGGGTCCGACAGGGGAGTGTACGAGCAGTACTTC.

The sample holds one count of this clone. This sequence joins TRBV29-1 and TRBJ2-7, with D possibly being TRBD2 (7 bases). V was pared by 6 bases and J by 7 bases, with 13 bases between. The CDR3 has 11 residues. CDR1 and CDR2 from the germline V gene are SQVTM and ANQGSEA. This chain's CDR3 is CSVGGGGEQYF. CDR3 DNA: TGCAGCGTGGGAGGGGGGGGAGAGCAGTACTTC.

The chain has TRBV10-2 and TRBJ1-5, with D possibly being TRBD1 (6 bases). Germline V gene data show CDR1 as WSHSY and CDR2 as SAAADI. This CDR3 has 17 amino acids. With 6 bases removed from V and 0 bases from J, the gap between germline ends came to 18 bases. Here the CDR3 reads CASSFGQPAYSNQPQHF. Here the CDR3 DNA reads TGCGCCAGCAGCTTTGGACAGCCTGCTTATAGCAATCAGCCCCAGCATTTT.

The chain is built from TRBV7-9 and TRBJ1-1, with D tentatively TRBD1 (5 bases). From germline, CDR1 is SEHNR and CDR2 FQNEAQ (reference sequence). V was pared by 7 bases and J by 7 bases, with 16 bases between. This CDR3 contains 13 residues. The CDR3 region is CASIGDYNIEAFF. The CDR3 bases are TGTGCCAGCATAGGGGACTACAATATTGAAGCTTTCTTT.

The chain recombines TRBV6-5 with TRBJ2-3; 10 bases line up with TRBD2. CDR3 length: 15 amino acids. With 6 bases clipped from V and 1 base from J, the junction kept 4 bases outside the gene matches. Per the germline V gene, CDR1 is MNHEY and CDR2 is SVGAGI. The CDR3 loop is CASRSGGAGTDTQYF. The CDR3 nucleotides are TGTGCCAGCAGAAGCGGGGGGGCCGGCACAGATACGCAGTATTTT.

V is TRBV7-3 and J is TRBJ2-1, with 9 bases identical to TRBD2. Unmatched junction bases numbered 8, after V lost 1 base and J lost 7 bases. This CDR3 has 16 amino acids. Germline-derived CDR1 and CDR2 are SGHTA and FQGTGA. CDR3: CASSLIASGVGNEQFF. CDR3 bases: TGTGCCAGCAGCTTAATAGCTAGCGGGGTAGGGAATGAGCAGTTCTTC.

The sample holds a few counts of this clone. The J gene is TRBJ2-3, the V gene TRBV7-3, with TRBD2 matching over 10 bases. Trimming took 5 bases from V and 0 from J; bases not matched to a gene: 5. Per germline, CDR1 SGHTA and CDR2 FQGTGA. The CDR3 contains 16 residues. CDR3 protein: CASSPSGGTSTDTQYF. The DNA for the CDR3 is TGTGCCAGCAGCCCTAGCGGGGGAACTAGCACAGATACGCAGTATTTT.

This chain joins TRBV9 and TRBJ1-4; D is possibly TRBD1 (5 bases). The CDR3 is 12 amino acids. The ends were cut back, 5 bases at V and 6 bases at J, with 8 bases in the middle. Per germline, CDR1 SGDLS and CDR2 YYNGEE. CDR3 sequence reads: CASRGGDEKLFF. CDR3 nucleotide sequence: TGTGCCAGCAGGGGGGGGGATGAAAAACTGTTTTTT.

The chain carries TRBV2 and TRBJ2-7; maybe TRBD2 (6 bases). The CDR3 runs 13 residues. The germline V gene encodes CDR1 SNHLY and CDR2 FYNNEI. V gave up 8 bases and J gave up 0 bases, with 11 bases separating them. CDR3 nucleotide sequence: TGTGCCAGCCGGGACGGGAGCTCCTACGAGCAGTACTTC. It is translated as CASRDGSSYEQYF.

This clone was recorded once. The chain carries TRBV9 and TRBJ2-3; 8 bases agree with TRBD2. CDR3 length equals 16 residues. V was pared by 0 bases and J by 1 base, with 4 bases of the junction left unmatched. The germline V gene has CDR1 SGDLS and CDR2 YYNGEE. The CDR3 DNA is TGTGCCAGCAGCGTAGAATGGCGGGGGGGCACAGATACGCAGTATTTT. It encodes CASSVEWRGGTDTQYF.

The V and J genes are TRBV6-5 and TRBJ2-7; a weak D match, TRBD1 (5 bases). Germline V gene sequence: CDR1 MNHEY, CDR2 SVGAGI. The CDR3 is made up of 13 amino acids. V lost 4 bases, J lost 5 bases, and 12 bases lay in between. CDR3 nucleotide sequence: TGTGCCAGCAGTTTGGCAGGGTTCGACGAGCAGTACTTC. Translation gives CASSLAGFDEQYF.